The rows below give T cell receptor beta chains drawn from one sample of a study of T-cell reconstitution after alpha-beta-depleted transplantation in children. TCRdb re-called the PCR reads through MiXCR, storing one row per CDR3 protein. Of fewer than 500,000 distinct CDR3 sequences listed, about 40% were seen once; the top ten hold 27%. This sample comprised PBMCs, obtained before TCRalphabeta/CD19-depleted stem cell transplant. Receptor source: a girl aged 2-9 years with aplastic anemia, due to receive a stem cell transplant. Each CDR3 is given with its conserved first and last residue. D genes are given only for firm matches. Size values are once, few and many counts, or a class for expanded clones, and some rows have none.

d_gene | abundance | j_gene | v_gene | CDR3aa | CDR3nt
TRBD1 | few | TRBJ2-1 | TRBV5-1 | CASSWTDRGPYNEQFF | TGCGCCAGCAGCTGGACTGACAGGGGCCCCTACAATGAGCAGTTCTTC
- | many | TRBJ1-1 | TRBV5-5 | CASSLPGPTEAFF | TGTGCCAGCAGCTTGCCCGGTCCCACTGAAGCTTTCTTT
- | - | TRBJ2-5 | TRBV6-5 | CASSMTQGTQYF | TGTGCCAGCTCTATGACCCAGGGGACCCAGTACTTC
TRBD1 | - | TRBJ2-1 | TRBV29-1 | CSLRDRVYNEQFF | TGCAGCCTAAGGGACAGGGTATACAATGAGCAGTTCTTC
TRBD2 | - | TRBJ2-1 | TRBV3-1 | CASSRPLAGGYNEQFF | TGTGCCAGCAGCCGACCCTTAGCGGGAGGTTACAATGAGCAGTTCTTC
- | few | TRBJ2-5 | TRBV5-1 | CASSLGHAIFEETQYF | TGCGCCAGCAGCTTGGGTCACGCTATATTCGAAGAGACCCAGTACTTC
- | many | TRBJ1-4 | TRBV20-1 | CSARGGHPEKLFF | TGCAGTGCTAGAGGGGGACATCCTGAAAAACTGTTTTTT
- | many | TRBJ2-3 | TRBV27 | CASSFGGPSTDTQYF | TGTGCCAGCAGTTTCGGGGGACCGAGCACAGATACGCAGTATTTT
- | few | TRBJ2-7 | TRBV18 | CASSPGQPQGEQYF | TGTGCCAGCTCACCTGGGCAGCCACAGGGAGAGCAGTACTTC
TRBD2 | - | TRBJ2-7 | TRBV29-1 | CSVVAGDYEQYF | TGCAGCGTCGTAGCGGGGGACTACGAGCAGTACTTC
TRBD1 | many | TRBJ2-2 | TRBV12-3/TRBV12-4 | CASSPTGFGGGELFF | TGTGCCAGCAGTCCGACAGGGTTTGGGGGCGGGGAGCTGTTTTTT
- | few | TRBJ2-5 | TRBV6-5 | CASSYSWLAKQETQYF | TGTGCCAGCAGTTACTCGTGGCTAGCGAAGCAAGAGACCCAGTACTTC
- | - | TRBJ2-3 | TRBV27 | CASSLSPRSRTDTQYF | TGTGCCAGCAGTTTATCCCCCAGGAGCCGCACAGATACGCAGTATTTT
TRBD1 | - | TRBJ2-7 | TRBV4-1 | CASSQSGTGSSYEQYF | TGCGCCAGCAGCCAGTCCGGGACAGGGTCCTCCTACGAGCAGTACTTC
TRBD2 | - | TRBJ2-3 | TRBV7-2 | CASSQQRGRTDTQYF | TGTGCCAGCAGCCAGCAGCGGGGAAGGACAGATACGCAGTATTTT
- | few | TRBJ2-7 | TRBV6-2/TRBV6-3 | CASSALGGHLYEQYF | TGTGCCAGCAGCGCCTTAGGGGGACATCTCTACGAGCAGTACTTC
- | - | TRBJ2-4 | TRBV27 | CASSLSQGGNIQYF | TGTGCCAGCAGTTTATCACAGGGTGGAAACATTCAGTACTTC
- | - | TRBJ2-2 | TRBV20-1 | CSAPAVGELFF | TGCAGTGCTCCCGCGGTCGGGGAGCTGTTTTTT
- | - | TRBJ2-5 | TRBV5-6 | CASSFGLEETQYF | TGTGCCAGCAGCTTTGGTCTAGAAGAGACCCAGTACTTC
TRBD1 | - | TRBJ2-2 | TRBV5-1 | CASSPWTGTGELFF | TGCGCCAGCAGCCCCTGGACAGGAACCGGGGAGCTGTTTTTT
- | - | TRBJ2-7 | TRBV5-1 | CASSLVTASYEQYF | TGCGCCAGCAGCTTGGTAACAGCTTCCTACGAGCAGTACTTC
TRBD2 | - | TRBJ2-3 | TRBV14 | CASSQVGRGDTQYF | TGTGCCAGCAGCCAAGTCGGGAGGGGAGATACGCAGTATTTT
- | once | TRBJ2-1 | TRBV20-1 | CSARSLAEYNEQFF | TGCAGTGCTAGAAGTCTAGCCGAGTACAATGAGCAGTTCTTC